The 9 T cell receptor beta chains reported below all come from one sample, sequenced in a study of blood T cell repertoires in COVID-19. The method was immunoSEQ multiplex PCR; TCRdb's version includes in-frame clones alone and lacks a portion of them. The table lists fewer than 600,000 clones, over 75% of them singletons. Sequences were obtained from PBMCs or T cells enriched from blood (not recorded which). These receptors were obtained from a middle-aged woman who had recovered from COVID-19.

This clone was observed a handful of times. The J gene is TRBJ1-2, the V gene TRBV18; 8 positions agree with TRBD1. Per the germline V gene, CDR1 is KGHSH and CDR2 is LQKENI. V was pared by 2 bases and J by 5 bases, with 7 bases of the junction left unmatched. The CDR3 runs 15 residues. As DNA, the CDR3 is TGTGCCAGCTCACCAGGACAGGGCCAATATTATGGCTACACCTTC. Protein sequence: CASSPGQGQYYGYTF.

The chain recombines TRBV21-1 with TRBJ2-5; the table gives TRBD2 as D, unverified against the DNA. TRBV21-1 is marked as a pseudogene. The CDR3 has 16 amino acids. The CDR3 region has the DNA TGTGCCAGCATCACTCTAGCGGGAGGGAGGAGAGAGACCCAGTACTTC. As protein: CASITLAGGRRETQYF.

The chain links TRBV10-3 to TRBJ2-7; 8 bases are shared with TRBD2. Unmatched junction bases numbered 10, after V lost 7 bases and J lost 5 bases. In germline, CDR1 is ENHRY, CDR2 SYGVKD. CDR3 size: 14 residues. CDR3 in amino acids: CAITLRAGGDEQYF. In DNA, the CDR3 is TGTGCCATCACTCTTCGCGCGGGAGGCGACGAGCAGTACTTC.

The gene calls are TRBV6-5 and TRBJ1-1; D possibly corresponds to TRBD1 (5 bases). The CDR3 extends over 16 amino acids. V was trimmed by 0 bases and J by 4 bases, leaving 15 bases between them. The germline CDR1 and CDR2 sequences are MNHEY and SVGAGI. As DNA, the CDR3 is TGTGCCAGCAGTTACTCCATAAGGGCAGGGTCCACTGAAGCTTTCTTT. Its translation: CASSYSIRAGSTEAFF.

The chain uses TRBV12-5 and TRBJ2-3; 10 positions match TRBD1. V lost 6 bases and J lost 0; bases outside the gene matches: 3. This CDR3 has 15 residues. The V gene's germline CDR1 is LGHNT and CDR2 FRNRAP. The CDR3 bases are TGTGCTAGTGGCATGGGACAGGGGAGCACAGATACGCAGTATTTT. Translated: CASGMGQGSTDTQYF.

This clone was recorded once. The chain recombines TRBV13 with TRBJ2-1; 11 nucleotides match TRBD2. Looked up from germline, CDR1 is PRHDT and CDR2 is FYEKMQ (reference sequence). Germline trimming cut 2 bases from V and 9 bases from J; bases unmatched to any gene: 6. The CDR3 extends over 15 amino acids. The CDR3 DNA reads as TGTGCCAGCAGCTTAAAACTAGCGGGAGAAGGTGAGCAGTTCTTC. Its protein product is CASSLKLAGEGEQFF.

The CDR3 coding sequence is TGCGCCAGCAGCGATCAGGGATGGGACACTGAAGCTTTCTTT. Translation gives CASSDQGWDTEAFF. The V gene is TRBV5-1, the J gene TRBJ1-1, with a tentative D call TRBD1 (5 bases). Germline CDR1 SGHRS, CDR2 YFSETQ. Trimming stripped 4 bases from V and 3 bases from J, with 13 bases between. The CDR3 runs 14 residues.

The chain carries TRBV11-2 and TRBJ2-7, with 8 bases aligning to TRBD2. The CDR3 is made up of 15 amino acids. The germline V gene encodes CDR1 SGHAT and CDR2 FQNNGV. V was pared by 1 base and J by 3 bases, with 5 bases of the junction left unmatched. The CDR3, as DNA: TGTGCCAGCAGCTTAGTTGCGGGGGGCGGCTACGAGCAGTACTTC. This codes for CASSLVAGGGYEQYF.

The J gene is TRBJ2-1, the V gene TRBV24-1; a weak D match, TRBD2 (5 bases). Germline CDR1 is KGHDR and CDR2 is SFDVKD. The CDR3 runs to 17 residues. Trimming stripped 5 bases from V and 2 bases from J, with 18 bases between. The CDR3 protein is CATSGTGAATPYNEQFF. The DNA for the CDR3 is TGTGCCACCAGTGGGACCGGAGCGGCTACGCCCTACAATGAGCAGTTCTTC.